Following are 6 T cell receptor beta chains from one sample sequenced in a study of cytomegalovirus exposure and HLA in healthy donors. PCR used 60 Vbeta primers and 13 Jbeta primers. Generated by immunoSEQ multiplex PCR, the TCRdb table keeps only in-frame clones and is missing some. The sample gives 110,000 or so clones, 83% of which show up once; 6.1% is in the top ten. Sequenced material: PBMCs. These receptors all come from a man younger than 30 in good health and CMV-seronegative.

This chain's CDR3 is CASRADWTENNYGYTF. CDR3 nucleotide sequence: TGTGCCAGCAGAGCGGATTGGACAGAAAATAACTATGGCTACACCTTC. The genes are TRBV28 and TRBJ1-2; D perhaps matches TRBD1 (6 bases). This CDR3 has 16 residues. Germline CDR1 is MDHEN and CDR2 is SYDVKM. The V and J ends lost 6 bases and 1 base respectively, with 18 bases between them.

The J gene is TRBJ2-3, the V gene TRBV9, with D possibly matching TRBD2 (7 bases). Trimming removed 4 bases at V and 0 bases at J, with 15 bases between. Germline V gene lookup returns CDR1 SGDLS and CDR2 YYNGEE. The CDR3 is 16 amino acids. CDR3 protein: CASSLGGGVSTDTQYF. The CDR3 DNA follows: TGTGCCAGCAGCCTCGGAGGGGGGGTGAGCACAGATACGCAGTATTTT.

The J gene is TRBJ2-1, the V gene TRBV6-5, with 7 bases matching TRBD2. Unmatched junction bases numbered 9, after V lost 4 bases and J lost 9 bases. CDR3 length: 14 residues. CDR1 is MNHEY, CDR2 SVGAGI, per germline. The CDR3 protein is CASSWGLAVAEQFF. CDR3 DNA: TGTGCCAGCAGTTGGGGTCTAGCGGTTGCTGAGCAGTTCTTC.

The chain has TRBV6-6 and TRBJ2-7; 7 positions match TRBD1. The CDR3 has 16 residues. Germline V gene sequence: CDR1 MNHNY, CDR2 SVGAGI (reference sequence). V lost 5 bases, J lost 3 bases, and 13 bases stayed unmatched. DNA of the CDR3: TGTGCCAGCAGTGGGGGCCGGGACAGTTTACACTACGAGCAGTACTTC. The encoded protein is CASSGGRDSLHYEQYF.

This chain links TRBV19 with TRBJ2-5; D gene uncertain. There are 11 residues in the CDR3. V was cut by 6 bases and J by 5 bases, with 7 bases left in between. The germline V gene encodes CDR1 LNHDA and CDR2 SQIVND (reference sequence). DNA for the CDR3: TGTGCCAGTAGCGCCGGGGAGACCCAGTACTTC. This encodes CASSAGETQYF.

The chain uses TRBV6-4 and TRBJ2-1, with 7 bases fitting TRBD1. From germline, CDR1 is MRHNA and CDR2 SNTAGT. The CDR3 sequence is 13 residues long. J was trimmed by 5 bases and V by 5 bases; bases with no gene match: 3. CDR3 in amino acids: CASSRDSHNEQFF. Written as DNA, the CDR3 is TGTGCCAGCAGTAGGGACAGCCACAATGAGCAGTTCTTC.